Listed below are T cell receptor beta chains from one sample, sequenced in a study of control samples from healthy donors and cancer patients. The method was immunoSEQ multiplex PCR; TCRdb's version includes in-frame clones alone and lacks a portion of them. This table holds about 150,000 clones, 93% found once. The sequenced material came from blood. The origin of the receptors is a man in his fifties or sixties in good health. CDR3s include the opening cysteine and the closing phenylalanine or tryptophan. A D gene is named only where the DNA matches it firmly. The size field is filled for only some rows; it gives once, few, many or a size class.

D,J,size,length,V,CDR3,DNA
.,TRBJ1-5,.,14,TRBV19,CASSIEWGNQPQHF,TGTGCCAGTAGTATAGAGTGGGGAAATCAGCCCCAGCATTTT
TRBD2,TRBJ2-7,.,12,TRBV25-1,CACGGGSYEQYF,TGTGCCTGCGGGGGGGGGAGCTACGAGCAGTACTTC
.,TRBJ1-6,once,13,TRBV14,CASSQDLQLALHF,TGTGCCAGCAGCCAAGATCTCCAGTTGGCCCTCCACTTT
.,TRBJ1-5,.,13,TRBV6-1,CASSEDGGKPQHF,TGTGCCAGCAGTGAAGATGGGGGGAAGCCCCAGCATTTT
TRBD1,TRBJ1-6,.,14,TRBV19,CASKGTGGNSPLHF,TGTGCCAGTAAGGGGACAGGGGGTAATTCACCCCTCCACTTT
.,TRBJ1-2,.,11,TRBV25-1,CASSGLEAYTF,TGTGCCAGCAGTGGTTTGGAGGCCTACACCTTC
.,TRBJ2-1,.,13,TRBV10-3,CAISDRYNNEQFF,TGTGCCATCAGTGATCGATACAATAATGAGCAGTTCTTC
.,TRBJ2-1,.,14,TRBV19,CASKTGRLGNEQFF,TGTGCCAGTAAGACAGGGAGGTTAGGCAATGAGCAGTTCTTC
TRBD2,TRBJ2-1,.,16,TRBV28,CASTFSGGGRAGEQFF,TGTGCCAGCACCTTTTCGGGTGGCGGGAGGGCCGGGGAGCAGTTCTTC
TRBD1,TRBJ1-2,.,17,TRBV19,CASSQGAGQGDNYGYTF,TGTGCCAGTAGCCAGGGGGCAGGACAGGGCGATAACTATGGCTACACCTTC
TRBD2,TRBJ2-7,.,17,TRBV28,CASSPGFIAGKGNEQYF,TGTGCCAGCAGTCCCGGATTTATAGCGGGAAAAGGCAACGAGCAGTACTTC
.,TRBJ2-2,.,22,TRBV4-2,CASSQKRGGSREPILNTGELFF,TGTGCCAGCAGCCAAAAGAGGGGGGGTAGCCGCGAACCGATATTGAACACCGGGGAGCTGTTTTTT
TRBD2,TRBJ2-5,.,17,TRBV10-3,CAISERISGRVGETQYF,TGTGCCATCAGTGAGCGAATTAGCGGGAGGGTGGGGGAGACCCAGTACTTC
TRBD1,TRBJ2-1,.,15,TRBV24-1,CATSTGTGGRGEQFF,TGTGCCACCTCTACCGGGACAGGGGGACGAGGTGAGCAGTTCTTC
TRBD1,TRBJ1-3,.,16,TRBV19,CASSRSGQGLGNTIYF,TGTGCCAGTAGCCGATCCGGACAGGGTCTGGGAAACACCATATATTTT
.,TRBJ2-3,.,18,TRBV5-1,CASSLWTLAGATTDTQYF,TGCGCCAGCAGCTTATGGACCCTGGCAGGGGCCACCACAGATACGCAGTATTTT
.,TRBJ1-2,few,15,TRBV3-1/TRBV3-2,CASSQGALGVYGYTF,TGTGCCAGCAGCCAAGGGGCTTTGGGAGTCTATGGCTACACCTTC
.,TRBJ1-1,.,13,TRBV4-1,CASSQGGSTEAFF,TGCGCCAGCAGCCAAGGGGGGTCCACTGAAGCTTTCTTT
.,TRBJ2-7,once,16,TRBV3-1/TRBV3-2,CASSRAPGRVSYEQYF,TGTGCCAGCAGCCGCGCCCCGGGACGGGTTTCCTACGAGCAGTACTTC
TRBD2,TRBJ2-1,few,16,TRBV4-1,CASSQGLAGRGNEQFF,TGCGCCAGCAGCCAGGGACTAGCGGGTAGAGGGAATGAGCAGTTCTTC
TRBD2,TRBJ2-3,.,14,TRBV29-1,CSVVREWSTDTQYF,TGCAGCGTTGTGCGGGAGTGGAGCACAGATACGCAGTATTTT
TRBD1,TRBJ2-5,.,14,TRBV24-1,CATSDYDRDETQYF,TGTGCCACCAGTGATTACGACAGGGATGAGACCCAGTACTTC